The 8 T cell receptor beta chains reported below all come from one sample, sequenced in a study of radiation and T cells in renal cell carcinoma. Clones were sequenced by immunoSEQ multiplex PCR, and TCRdb holds only the in-frame ones, with some missing. This sample carries roughly 120,000 clones, approximately 80% of them seen once, and the ten largest clones take 1.5% to 2%. Time point given: blood 2 weeks post-SBRT. Treatment meaning: 15 Gy SBRT to primary tumor, nephrectomy 4 weeks later. The sample here was blood, taken from a patient whose treatment included radiotherapy and nephrectomy. The receptors were sampled from a woman aged 55-70 years with renal cell carcinoma.

The chain has TRBV6-5 and TRBJ2-3; 9 bases agree with TRBD1. The CDR3 length is 13 residues. Germline loops: CDR1 MNHEY, CDR2 SVGAGI. After removal of 7 bases from V and 10 bases from J, the junction contained 9 bases not matched to a gene. CDR3 sequence: CASKGTGFWAQYF. CDR3 bases: TGTGCCAGCAAGGGGACAGGGTTCTGGGCGCAGTATTTT.

The table lists this clone with a few counts. The V call is TRBV6-5, the J call TRBJ1-1; 9 bases map to TRBD1. Germline values: CDR1 MNHEY, CDR2 SVGAGI. The V segment lost 6 bases and the J segment 3 bases; nucleotides outside the gene matches: 5. The CDR3 has 14 residues. The CDR3 DNA follows: TGTGCCAGCAGATGGGACAGGGTCGACACTGAAGCTTTCTTT. It yields the protein CASRWDRVDTEAFF.

V is TRBV27 and J is TRBJ1-2, with 8 bases lining up with TRBD1. V was pared by 5 bases and J by 8 bases, with 10 bases of the junction left unmatched. The CDR3 contains 14 residues. The germline CDR1 and CDR2 sequences are MNHEY and SMNVEV (reference sequence). CDR3: CASSPTPWTGGYTF. As DNA, the CDR3 is TGTGCCAGCAGTCCGACCCCTTGGACAGGGGGCTACACCTTC.

This chain links TRBV5-1 with TRBJ2-1; D gene ambiguous. V was clipped by 0 bases and J by 5 bases, with 12 bases between them. This CDR3 spans 15 amino acids. Germline V gene sequence: CDR1 SGHRS, CDR2 YFSETQ. This CDR3 is CASSLVTLLDNEQFF. The CDR3 DNA follows: TGCGCCAGCAGCTTGGTAACCCTTCTAGACAATGAGCAGTTCTTC.

This chain uses TRBV6-1 with TRBJ1-2; TRBD1 aligns across 8 bases. Trimming took 5 bases from V and 8 from J; bases not matched to a gene: 10. The CDR3 length is 14 residues. Germline V CDR1 and CDR2: MNHNS, SASEGT. The CDR3 bases are TGTGCCAGCAGTCCGATTGGACAGGGTGGAGGCTACACCTTC. This codes for CASSPIGQGGGYTF.

This chain links TRBV5-4 with TRBJ2-3; tentative D call: TRBD2 (6 bases). The CDR3 spans 15 residues. V lost 5 bases and J lost 2, with 15 bases in between. Germline V CDR1 and CDR2: SGHNT, YYREEE (reference sequence). This chain's CDR3 is CASSSGGGDTDTQYF. DNA of the CDR3: TGTGCCAGCAGTTCAGGAGGCGGGGACACAGATACGCAGTATTTT.

The V gene is TRBV7-2, the J gene TRBJ2-7, with 7 bases aligning to TRBD1. Germline values: CDR1 SGHTA, CDR2 FQGNSA. V lost 3 bases and J lost 0; bases outside the gene matches: 17. The CDR3 is made up of 19 amino acids. The DNA for the CDR3 is TGTGCCAGCAGCTTGTTCAGCCCGGTGACTCACAGGGGCTCCTACGAGCAGTACTTC. Protein product: CASSLFSPVTHRGSYEQYF.

The CDR3 protein is CASSLSRGRSYEQYF. CDR3 coding DNA: TGTGCCAGCAGTTTATCTCGGGGACGATCCTACGAGCAGTACTTC. The chain is built from TRBV27 and TRBJ2-7; D is tentatively TRBD1 or TRBD2 (5 bases each). This CDR3 is built from 15 residues. Germline V gives CDR1 MNHEY, CDR2 SMNVEV (reference sequence). V was pared by 0 bases and J by 1 base, with 10 bases between.